The clone carrying this T cell receptor beta chain was observed once. TCRdb keeps only in-frame clones here, not all; method: immunoSEQ multiplex PCR. The sample has tens of thousands of clones, more than 75% seen once. The record originates from a study of technical replicates of blood from several donors. CDR1 and CDR2 (germline): SGHTA, FQGNSA. CDR3 length equals 13 residues. The V gene lost 5 bases and the J gene lost 0 bases, with 7 bases spanning the gap. The V call is TRBV7-2, the J call TRBJ1-2; D gene ambiguous. The TCR comes from a human donor in good health. Some clones in this sample may be carry-over from other donors' samples. The sample taken for sequencing was PBMCs. The chain's CDR3 is CASSHPANYGYTF. CDR3 bases: TGTGCCAGCAGCCACCCAGCTAACTATGGCTACACCTTC.